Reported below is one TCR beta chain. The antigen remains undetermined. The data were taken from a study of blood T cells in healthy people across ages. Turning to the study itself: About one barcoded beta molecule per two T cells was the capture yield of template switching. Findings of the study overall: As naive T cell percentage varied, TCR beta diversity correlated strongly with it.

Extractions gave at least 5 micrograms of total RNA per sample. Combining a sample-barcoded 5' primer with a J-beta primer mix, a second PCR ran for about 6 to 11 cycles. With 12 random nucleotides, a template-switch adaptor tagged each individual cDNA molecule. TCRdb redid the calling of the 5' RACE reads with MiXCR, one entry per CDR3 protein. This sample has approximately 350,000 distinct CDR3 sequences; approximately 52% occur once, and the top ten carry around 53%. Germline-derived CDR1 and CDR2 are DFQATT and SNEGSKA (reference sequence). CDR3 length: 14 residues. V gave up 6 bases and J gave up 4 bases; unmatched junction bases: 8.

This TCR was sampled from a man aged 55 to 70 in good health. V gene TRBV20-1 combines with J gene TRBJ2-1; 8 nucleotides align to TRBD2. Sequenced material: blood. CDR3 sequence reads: CSAKTSGYYNEQFF. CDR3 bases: TGCAGTGCCAAAACTAGCGGATATTACAATGAGCAGTTCTTC.